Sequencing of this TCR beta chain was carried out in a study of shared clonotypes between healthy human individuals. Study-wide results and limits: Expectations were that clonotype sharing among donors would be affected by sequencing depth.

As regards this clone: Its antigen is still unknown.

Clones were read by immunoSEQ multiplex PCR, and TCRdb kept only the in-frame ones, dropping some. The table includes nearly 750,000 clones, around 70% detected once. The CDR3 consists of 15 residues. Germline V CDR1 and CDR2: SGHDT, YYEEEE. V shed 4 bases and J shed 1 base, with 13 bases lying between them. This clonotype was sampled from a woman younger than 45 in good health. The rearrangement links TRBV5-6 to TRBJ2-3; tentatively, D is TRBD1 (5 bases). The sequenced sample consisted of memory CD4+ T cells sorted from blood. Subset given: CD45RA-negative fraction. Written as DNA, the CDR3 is TGTGCCAGCAGCCCGCAGGGCGGCCGCACAGATACGCAGTATTTT. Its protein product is CASSPQGGRTDTQYF.